The text below deals with one T cell receptor beta chain. This sample was included in a study of T cell changes during pregnancy in multiple sclerosis. V was pared by 8 bases and J by 6 bases, with 8 bases of the junction left unmatched. Germline V gives CDR1 MDHEN, CDR2 SYDVKM. There are 14 residues in the CDR3. Measured with immunoSEQ multiplex PCR; TCRdb has only the in-frame clones, and not every one. The top ten hold 2.5% to 4% of the sample, which has 55,000 to 75,000 clones, about 93% seen once. The source is a female donor with multiple sclerosis, enrolled in a pregnancy study. The gene calls are TRBV28 and TRBJ1-5; 9 bases fit TRBD1. This specimen consisted of CD8+ T cells from peripheral blood mononuclear cells, obtained in the second trimester of pregnancy. DNA for the CDR3: TGTGCCAGCTGCCTGGGACAGGGTGTTCAGCCCCAGCATTTT. It is translated as CASCLGQGVQPQHF.